This T cell receptor beta chain was captured by sequencing in a study of blood T cell repertoires in COVID-19. Study context: T cells, B-cell-depleted T cells, or PBMCs supplied cDNA or gDNA.

Trimming cost V 6 bases and J 3 bases, with 9 bases left between them. There are 13 residues in the CDR3. In germline, CDR1 is MNHNY, CDR2 SVGAGI (reference sequence). Original handling: Reference gene primer amplification yielded estimated nucleated cell counts. Data came from immunoSEQ multiplex PCR; TCRdb stores just in-frame clones and leaves some out. V and J calls and clone size come straight from that table; D and trimming were deduced from the DNA. The profile covers 240,000 or so clones, with 75% to 85% appearing a single time and roughly 12% taken by the ten largest. Sequenced input: peripheral blood. The genes are TRBV6-6 and TRBJ1-5; D is unresolved. The sequence was collected from a woman aged 55-69 years with active or convalescent COVID-19. CDR3 nucleotide sequence: TGTGCCAGCAGCGTCCAGTCCAATCAGCCCCAGCATTTT. Amino acid sequence: CASSVQSNQPQHF.